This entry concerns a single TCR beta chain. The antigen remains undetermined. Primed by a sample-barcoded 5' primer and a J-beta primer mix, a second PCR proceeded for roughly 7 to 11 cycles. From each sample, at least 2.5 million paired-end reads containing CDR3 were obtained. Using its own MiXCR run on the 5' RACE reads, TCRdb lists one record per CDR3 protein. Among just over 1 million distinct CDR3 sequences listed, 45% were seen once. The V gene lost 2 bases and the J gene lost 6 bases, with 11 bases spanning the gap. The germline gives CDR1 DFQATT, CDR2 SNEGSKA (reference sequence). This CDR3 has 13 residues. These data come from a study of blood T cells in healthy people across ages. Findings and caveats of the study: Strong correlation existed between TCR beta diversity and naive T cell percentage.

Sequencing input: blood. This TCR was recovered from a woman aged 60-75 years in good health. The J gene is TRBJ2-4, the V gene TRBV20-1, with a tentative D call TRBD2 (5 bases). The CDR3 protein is CSARHQSGNIQYF. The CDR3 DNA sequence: TGCAGTGCTAGACACCAGAGCGGAAACATTCAGTACTTC.